This TCR beta chain was profiled in a study of cytomegalovirus exposure and HLA in healthy donors. Study details: The roughly 120 validation repertoires, a later analysis reported, used the same platform as the approximately 730 repertoires from the first cohort.

TCRdb's copy holds only in-frame clones and misses some; the assay was immunoSEQ multiplex PCR. The data hold roughly 170,000 clones, with 65% to 85% observed a single time. Study results and limitations: TCR clusters originating in the first cohort tended to co-occur in the roughly 120 validation repertoires, according to a later analysis. In vitro confirmation showed a few CMV-associated chains to be CMV antigen specific. Investigators reported over 150 TCR beta chains as tied to cytomegalovirus.

Concerning this clone: Antigen unknown.

The CDR3 runs to 13 residues. The V end lost 0 bases, the J end lost 4 bases, and 4 bases lay between the germline ends. Germline V CDR1 and CDR2: SGHVS, FQNEAQ. The TCR comes from a woman aged 18-35 years in good health and CMV-seropositive. This chain connects TRBV7-8 to TRBJ1-3; D gene ambiguous. The specimen sequenced was PBMCs. CDR3 protein: CASSLARGNTIYF. The DNA for the CDR3 is TGTGCCAGCAGCTTAGCGCGGGGAAACACCATATATTTT.